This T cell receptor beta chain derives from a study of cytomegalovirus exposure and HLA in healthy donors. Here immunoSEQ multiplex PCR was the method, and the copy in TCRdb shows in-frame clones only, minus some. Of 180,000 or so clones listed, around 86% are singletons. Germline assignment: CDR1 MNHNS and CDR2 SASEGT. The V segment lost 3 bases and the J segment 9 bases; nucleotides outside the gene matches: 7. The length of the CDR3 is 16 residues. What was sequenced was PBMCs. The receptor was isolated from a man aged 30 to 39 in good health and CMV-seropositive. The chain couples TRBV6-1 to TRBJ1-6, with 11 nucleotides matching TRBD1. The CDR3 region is CASSDRDRGKRSPLHF. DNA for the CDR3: TGTGCCAGCAGTGACAGGGACAGGGGGAAGCGTTCACCCCTCCACTTT.